The rows below give T cell receptor beta chains drawn from one sample of a study of control samples from healthy donors and cancer patients. The table came from immunoSEQ multiplex PCR; TCRdb's copy has only in-frame clones and leaves some out. The sample has more than 95,000 clones, approximately 92% seen once. Sequences were obtained from PBMCs. The receptors originated from a woman in her fifties or sixties with colorectal cancer. CDR3s include the opening cysteine and the closing phenylalanine or tryptophan. Each record gives: clone size, D gene, J gene, V gene, CDR3 protein, CDR3 DNA. The D gene is left open where the match is weak. Expanded clones get a size class; other rows say once, few or many, or leave the size out.

-	TRBD1	TRBJ1-1	TRBV18	CASSPGQGTEAFF	TGTGCCAGCTCACCGGGACAGGGGACAGAAGCTTTCTTT
-	-	TRBJ1-2	TRBV11-2	CASTLNSEGQNTF	TGTGCCAGCACTTTAAATTCGGAGGGGCAAAACACCTTC
-	-	TRBJ1-2	TRBV5-1	CASSLGTLGTIYGYTF	TGCGCCAGCAGCTTGGGCACACTAGGTACCATATATGGCTACACCTTC
few	TRBD1	TRBJ1-2	TRBV30	CAWSVDNRGSYGYTF	TGTGCCTGGAGTGTAGATAACAGGGGAAGCTATGGCTACACCTTC
-	-	TRBJ1-1	TRBV6-5	CASSSEHTFTEAFF	TGTGCCAGCAGTTCAGAACATACGTTCACTGAAGCTTTCTTT
-	-	TRBJ1-5	TRBV2	CASSEGGNSNQPQHF	TGTGCCAGCAGTGAAGGGGGTAATAGCAATCAGCCCCAGCATTTT
-	-	TRBJ2-6	TRBV4-1	CASSHRELGANVLTF	TGCGCCAGCAGCCACAGGGAGTTGGGGGCCAACGTCCTGACTTTC
once	-	TRBJ1-3	TRBV5-6	CASSSILGSGISGNTIYF	TGTGCCAGCAGCTCCATTCTCGGGTCCGGAATCTCTGGAAACACCATATATTTT
once	-	TRBJ1-4	TRBV18	CASSRGGVSNEKLFF	TGTGCCAGCTCCCGGGGGGGAGTATCTAATGAAAAACTGTTTTTT
-	-	TRBJ2-1	TRBV12-3/TRBV12-4	CASRYGGEQFF	TGTGCCAGCAGGTATGGCGGTGAGCAGTTCTTC
-	-	TRBJ2-5	TRBV6-6	CASSYWDSQGTQYF	TGTGCCAGCAGTTACTGGGATTCGCAAGGGACCCAGTACTTC
-	-	TRBJ2-1	TRBV19	CASSPPWSSYNEQFF	TGTGCCAGTAGTCCACCCTGGAGCTCCTACAATGAGCAGTTCTTC
-	-	TRBJ2-1	TRBV11-2	CASSLGRKLVGSSYNEQFF	TGTGCCAGCAGCTTAGGTCGCAAACTGGTAGGTAGCTCCTACAATGAGCAGTTCTTC
-	-	TRBJ1-1	TRBV18	CASSPLRRGSTEAFF	TGTGCCAGCTCACCACTTAGGAGAGGGAGCACTGAAGCTTTCTTT
-	-	TRBJ2-7	TRBV9	CASSVGTASSYEQYF	TGTGCCAGCAGCGTAGGAACGGCGAGCTCCTACGAGCAGTACTTC
-	-	TRBJ1-5	TRBV15	CATSRDHGGPSNQPQHF	TGTGCCACCAGCAGAGATCACGGGGGACCTAGCAATCAGCCCCAGCATTTT
-	TRBD2	TRBJ2-7	TRBV7-6	CASSTRTSGSGYEQYF	TGTGCCAGCAGCACAAGGACTAGCGGGAGCGGGTACGAGCAGTACTTC
-	-	TRBJ1-1	TRBV6-5	CASSYRESFMTEAFF	TGTGCCAGCAGTTACAGGGAGAGTTTTATGACTGAAGCTTTCTTT
once	-	TRBJ2-6	TRBV5-1	CASSSNTGANVLTF	TGCGCCAGCAGCTCAAACACGGGGGCCAACGTCCTGACTTTC
few	TRBD1	TRBJ1-5	TRBV27	CASSPWTGYSNQPQHF	TGTGCCAGCAGTCCCTGGACAGGCTATAGCAATCAGCCCCAGCATTTT
-	-	TRBJ1-1	TRBV28	CASRRGGSGTEAFF	TGTGCCAGCAGGCGCGGGGGGTCCGGCACTGAAGCTTTCTTT
few	-	TRBJ1-5	TRBV28	CASSLGGRYDQPQHF	TGTGCCAGCAGTTTGGGGGGGCGTTATGATCAGCCCCAGCATTTT
-	-	TRBJ1-2	TRBV9	CASSTSPGYGYTF	TGTGCCAGCAGCACGAGCCCGGGCTATGGCTACACCTTC
-	-	TRBJ1-5	TRBV7-6	CASSLERNQPQHF	TGTGCCAGCAGCTTAGAGAGGAATCAGCCCCAGCATTTT
-	-	TRBJ1-5	TRBV6-6	CASSPETDWGNQPQHF	TGTGCCAGCAGTCCCGAGACAGACTGGGGCAATCAGCCCCAGCATTTT
-	TRBD1	TRBJ1-6	TRBV5-1	CASSLRTGNDSPLHF	TGCGCCAGCAGCTTAAGGACAGGGAACGATTCACCCCTCCACTTT
-	-	TRBJ1-6	TRBV27	CASSRSSYNSPLHF	TGTGCCAGCTCCAGGAGCTCCTATAATTCACCCCTCCACTTT
-	-	TRBJ1-3	TRBV11-2	CASSVRDLPGNTIYF	TGTGCCAGCAGCGTCAGGGATTTGCCTGGAAACACCATATATTTT
-	-	TRBJ2-1	TRBV28	CASSLGSPRFNEQFF	TGTGCCAGCAGTTTGGGCTCCCCTAGGTTCAATGAGCAGTTCTTC
-	-	TRBJ2-1	TRBV19	CASTDRGSYNGQFF	TGTGCCAGTACAGACAGAGGCTCCTACAATGGGCAGTTCTTC
-	-	TRBJ2-2	TRBV29-1	CSVEFRVTGELFF	TGCAGCGTAGAGTTCAGGGTCACCGGGGAGCTGTTTTTT
-	-	TRBJ1-2	TRBV7-3	CASSRGGRDITNYGYTF	TGTGCCAGCAGCCGAGGAGGACGAGACATAACTAACTATGGCTACACCTTC
-	TRBD1	TRBJ1-2	TRBV29-1	CSADGTGGYGYTF	TGCAGCGCCGACGGGACAGGGGGTTATGGCTACACCTTC
-	-	TRBJ1-3	TRBV6-5	CASSYGKSGNTIYF	TGTGCCAGCAGTTATGGAAAGTCTGGAAACACCATATATTTT
-	TRBD1	TRBJ1-4	TRBV11-2	CASSFPGQGSDSGEKLFF	TGTGCCAGCAGCTTCCCTGGACAGGGGTCGGATTCGGGTGAAAAACTGTTTTTT
once	-	TRBJ1-2	TRBV5-1	CASSFEGNYGYTF	TGCGCCAGCAGCTTCGAGGGGAACTATGGCTACACCTTC
-	TRBD1	TRBJ1-2	TRBV7-9	CASSIDRAGYTF	TGTGCCAGCAGCATAGACAGGGCTGGCTACACCTTC
-	TRBD2	TRBJ2-3	TRBV2	CASSEGLAGGVSTDTQYF	TGTGCCAGCAGTGAAGGGCTAGCGGGGGGGGTCAGCACAGATACGCAGTATTTT
once	TRBD2	TRBJ2-5	TRBV3-1/TRBV3-2	CASSQEFETSGVATQYF	TGTGCCAGCAGCCAAGAATTCGAGACTAGCGGGGTGGCGACCCAGTACTTC
-	-	TRBJ1-5	TRBV12-3/TRBV12-4	CASSFGDQPQHF	TGTGCCAGCAGTTTTGGGGATCAGCCCCAGCATTTT
-	TRBD2	TRBJ2-7	TRBV6-5	CASSPGGSSYEQYF	TGTGCCAGCAGTCCCGGCGGGAGCTCCTACGAGCAGTACTTC
-	-	TRBJ1-1	TRBV19	CASTPGGMNTEAFF	TGTGCCAGTACCCCCGGAGGGATGAACACTGAAGCTTTCTTT
-	-	TRBJ2-7	TRBV7-9	CASSPPGPGAYEQYF	TGTGCCAGCAGCCCCCCGGGACCTGGGGCCTACGAGCAGTACTTC
-	-	TRBJ2-3	TRBV9	CASSPRVGQLTDTQYF	TGTGCCAGCAGCCCCAGGGTGGGGCAGCTCACAGATACGCAGTATTTT
-	-	TRBJ2-4	TRBV5-1	CASSLSYGSGGVQYF	TGCGCCAGCAGCTTGTCGTATGGTTCAGGTGGGGTTCAGTACTTC
-	-	TRBJ2-7	TRBV28	CASSPQASYEQYF	TGTGCCAGCAGCCCCCAGGCCTCCTACGAGCAGTACTTC
-	TRBD1	TRBJ2-3	TRBV11-2	CASSNRDSKGVHTQYF	TGTGCCAGCAGTAATCGGGACAGTAAGGGGGTCCATACGCAGTATTTT
-	-	TRBJ2-7	TRBV28	CASRARGADSSHEQYF	TGTGCCAGCAGGGCCCGGGGAGCGGACTCTTCCCACGAGCAGTACTTC
-	-	TRBJ1-1	TRBV18	CASSPNYEQGPEAFF	TGTGCCAGCTCACCAAATTACGAACAGGGCCCTGAAGCTTTCTTT
-	-	TRBJ2-2	TRBV11-2	CASSTLRQLTGELFF	TGTGCCAGCAGCACTCTCCGGCAGCTGACCGGGGAGCTGTTTTTT
-	-	TRBJ1-2	TRBV7-9	CASSLSTFADGYTF	TGTGCCAGCAGCTTATCCACCTTCGCGGATGGCTACACCTTC
-	-	TRBJ2-7	TRBV10-3	CAISEKRDTYEQYF	TGTGCCATCAGCGAGAAGCGGGACACCTACGAGCAGTACTTC
-	TRBD1	TRBJ2-7	TRBV5-6	CASSFGQGSYEQYF	TGTGCCAGCAGCTTTGGACAGGGTTCCTACGAGCAGTACTTC
once	TRBD1	TRBJ1-1	TRBV2	CASRPGTGRSPNTEAFF	TGTGCCAGCAGACCCGGGACAGGAAGGTCGCCGAACACTGAAGCTTTCTTT
once	-	TRBJ2-3	TRBV10-1	CASSETKGIDTDTQYF	TGCGCCAGCAGTGAGACAAAGGGTATTGACACAGATACGCAGTATTTT